Described below is a single T cell receptor (beta chain) sequence and its context. No antigen is known for it. As to treatment: roughly 10-day PBMC culture with coronavirus spike peptide pools or control peptides (ViraFEST assay). This CDR3 is built from 15 residues. Trimming cost V 3 bases and J 1 base, with 12 bases left between them. The data are from a study of vaccination and CD4 T cells after COVID-19. Study background: Recovered-phase convalescent patients showed SARS-CoV-2 positivity by nasal swab PCR; nine were mild, one severe. Cellular stimulation was performed using overlapping spike peptides derived from SARS-CoV-2, HCoV-NL63, HCoV-OC43 and HCoV-229E.

Sequencing of the DNA from cultured CD4+ T cells was carried out with the Oncomine TCR Beta short-read assay. TCRdb called the PCR reads again in MiXCR, with one record for every CDR3 protein. The sample has more than 15,000 distinct CDR3 sequences; around 55% are singletons. J is TRBJ1-2 and V is TRBV12-3 or TRBV12-4, with D perhaps matching TRBD1 (5 bases). The source is a human donor with COVID-19. Sample: cultured CD4+ T cells from blood, taken after SARS-CoV-2 vaccination. This chain's CDR3 is CASSFRSTVNYGYTF. For the CDR3, the DNA is TGTGCCAGCAGTTTCCGGTCGACAGTTAACTATGGCTACACCTTC.